The sequence of this T cell receptor beta chain was determined in a study of CD8 T cells in ankylosing spondylitis. Construction of TCR beta libraries was performed using quantitative 5'-RACE with molecular barcodes. Each CDR3 protein gets one entry after TCRdb re-called the 5' RACE reads with MiXCR. The repertoire holds fewer than 550,000 distinct CDR3 sequences, with less than 6% as singletons. This clonotype was detected many times. Antigen unknown. Findings of the study overall: Before this, some motif variants had been reported in reactive arthritis synovial fluid and blood. A TCR beta motif of several highly homologous variants seemed to mark ankylosing spondylitis blood. As for the disease-linked clones, they showed a CD8+ phenotype and occurred at relatively low frequencies in peripheral blood. Reportedly, disease-linked clones are significantly enriched in ankylosing spondylitis patients' matched synovial fluid.

The V gene's germline CDR1 is MGHDK and CDR2 SYGVNS. J gave up 4 bases and V 8 bases, and 2 bases lay outside the gene matches. The CDR3 runs 13 residues. The rearrangement uses TRBV25-1 and TRBJ1-2; TRBD1 agrees at 12 bases. This TCR came from a male donor with ankylosing spondylitis. Sequencing used blood, either unsorted or a sorted T cell fraction (not recorded which). The DNA of the CDR3 is TGTGCCAGCGGGACAGGGGGCGGCTATGGCTACACCTTC. It specifies CASGTGGGYGYTF.